The entry below gives a single T cell receptor beta chain sequence along with its context. Its antigen is currently unknown. This sample stems from a study of cytomegalovirus exposure and HLA in healthy donors. J gave up 3 bases and V 7 bases, and 8 bases lay outside the gene matches. This CDR3 comprises 14 residues. CDR1 and CDR2 from the germline V gene are SGHAT and FQNNGV. PCR amplification relied on 60 Vbeta primers (plus 13 Jbeta primers). Libraries were prepared by immunoSEQ multiplex PCR; TCRdb keeps only in-frame clonotypes and omits some of them. The sample's table shows fewer than 150,000 clones. General study points: What TCR beta sequences reportedly achieved was accurate prediction of HLA-A and HLA-B alleles in most subjects.

The sequencing input was PBMCs. This receptor was identified in a man in his forties in good health and CMV-seronegative. V gene TRBV11-2 combines with J gene TRBJ2-7, with TRBD1 matching 8 bases. The CDR3 bases are TGTGCCAGCACCCCTAGGACAGGGAGCTACGAGCAGTACTTC. Translated: CASTPRTGSYEQYF.